This is a list of T cell receptor beta chains from one sample in a study of T cells in localized non-small cell lung cancer. This table comes from immunoSEQ multiplex PCR, and its TCRdb copy is limited to in-frame clones, with some not included. The sample holds 75,000 to 80,000 clones, 88% seen once. Sequencing was performed on peripheral blood, taken before any cancer treatment. The source is a woman aged 35-70 years with stage I squamous cell lung carcinoma. The CDR3 runs from the conserved cysteine through the conserved F or W. A D gene is named only where the DNA matches it firmly. Only part of the rows carry a size: once, few, many, or a class if the clone is expanded.

d_call	j_call	v_call	clone_size	cdr3_nt	cdr3_aa
TRBD1	TRBJ2-7	TRBV2	.	TGTGCCAGCAGCACTCAACCGGGACAGGCGTCCTACGAGCAGTACTTC	CASSTQPGQASYEQYF
TRBD1	TRBJ2-7	TRBV7-9	once	TGTGCCAGCAGCTTTCCGCTACGGACAGGGTCGTACGAGCAGTACTTC	CASSFPLRTGSYEQYF
TRBD1	TRBJ1-5	TRBV5-1	.	TGCGCCAGCAGTACCGGACAGGGAGGGAATCAGCCCCAGCATTTT	CASSTGQGGNQPQHF
.	TRBJ1-2	TRBV2	.	TGTGCCAGCATTCTCGGGGGGGACTATGGCTACACCTTC	CASILGGDYGYTF
TRBD1	TRBJ2-5	TRBV19	.	TGTGCCAGTAGTCTGGGACAGGTGACCTGGGAGACCCAGTACTTC	CASSLGQVTWETQYF
.	TRBJ1-6	TRBV19	.	TGTGCCAGTAGTCTGAATCGAGGGGCAGGGGATAATTCACCCCTCCACTTT	CASSLNRGAGDNSPLHF
.	TRBJ2-5	TRBV15	.	TGTGCCACCAGCAGAGATCGACAGCTCCAAGAGACCCAGTACTTC	CATSRDRQLQETQYF
.	TRBJ1-5	TRBV7-6	.	TGTGCCAGCAGCTTAGATCAGGGGATTCAGCCCCAGCATTTT	CASSLDQGIQPQHF
.	TRBJ2-2	TRBV18	.	TGTGCCAGCTCACGACCACAGGGCTCCGGGGAGCTGTTTTTT	CASSRPQGSGELFF
.	TRBJ2-7	TRBV19	.	TGTGCCAGTAGTATGACCAGACAGGCGGAGTACGAGCAGTACTTC	CASSMTRQAEYEQYF
.	TRBJ2-3	TRBV5-4	.	TGTGCCAGCAGCTTGGAACCGAAACACACAGATACGCAGTATTTT	CASSLEPKHTDTQYF
.	TRBJ1-6	TRBV30	.	TGTGCCTGGAGTCTCGGGCAGTTCAATTCACCCCTCCACTTT	CAWSLGQFNSPLHF
TRBD1	TRBJ1-4	TRBV6-6	.	TGTGCCAGCAGTCCGCACCAAGGGGGCGCGAATGAAAAACTGTTTTTT	CASSPHQGGANEKLFF
.	TRBJ1-2	TRBV10-3	.	TGTGCCATCAGTGAGTCCCAGGGGTATGCCTATGGCTACACCTTC	CAISESQGYAYGYTF
.	TRBJ1-2	TRBV5-1	.	TGCGCCAGCAGCTTGGAGGGAAACTATGGCTACACCTTC	CASSLEGNYGYTF